Reported below is one T cell receptor beta chain. This clone was found a few times. Its antigen target is currently unknown. No base quality values were provided; no much bigger clone lies one nucleotide off. In the paper's terms, the time point label means: about 28 days (+/-7) after the second vaccine dose. AZD1222 recipients whose second dose came at about 4 weeks and those whose second dose came at about 12 weeks were combined into one group, since spike-specific TCR depth and breadth did not differ between the two schedules. Vaccinee samples were obtained from the UK trials COV001 and COV002, which included a single-blind randomized controlled phase 2/3 trial of AZD1222 (ChAdOx1 nCoV-19) in healthy adults. Trial participant PBMC samples were collected at day 0 and day 28 after the second dose for TCRbeta chain sequencing. The data derive from a study of T cell responses to AZD1222 COVID-19 vaccine listed by TCRdb under 2021. Regarding the research as a whole: A total of 233 trial participants underwent TCR sequencing, of whom about 210 received two doses of AZD1222 and around 26 received two doses of the MenACWY control vaccine. Trial participants were enrolled into age subgroups of 18-55, 56-69 and 70-plus years, which contained about 150, 27 and 61 TCR-sequenced participants, respectively.

CDR1 and CDR2 are drawn from the germline V gene: ENHRY, SYGVKD. V and J lose 3 bases and 1 base, and a span of 13 bases separates them. The CDR3 runs 16 residues from the cysteine to the phenylalanine. Only the CDR3 part of the read is kept: 48 bases, read in frame from the first base. The CDR3 regions of human TCRbeta chains were analyzed by immunosequencing. Processing in the source paper ran as follows. Repertoire TCRs were matched against a reference library of SARS-CoV-2-specific TCRs generated with the MIRA antigen-specificity platform. Breadth was defined as the fraction of unique TCRs that were SARS-CoV-2-associated, and depth was defined as the fraction of total T cells that were SARS-CoV-2-associated. Each spike-specific TCR was assigned to its reactive spike region and to a CD4 or CD8 class using the MIRA data. Log10-transformed breadth and depth values were compared by one-way ANOVA with Sidak's multiple comparisons tests. Sourced from immuneACCESS, this table was stored by TCRdb with only in-frame sequences that have V and J called. A share of the clones is absent; for the studies checked, an unresolved V gene accounts for under half, and the remainder has no known explanation. V, J and clone size reflect that table, while D and trimming were determined from the DNA. The sample yields about 60,000 clones; approximately 80% were counted once. About 3.5% of the sample is held by the ten biggest clonotypes.

Broad study findings and their caveats: In the small 56-69-year group, the increase in depth fell short of significance, most likely because of low power. Because no day 14 peak-response samples were available, repertoires were characterized only after the peak T cell response. Conclusions about previously exposed vaccinees are limited, since just a handful of AZD1222 recipients were seropositive for SARS-CoV-2 at baseline. A significant rise in spike-specific TCR breadth and depth was observed after two AZD1222 doses relative to day 0 and relative to MenACWY recipients. Participants were mostly white British, with more females than males. The authors suggested clonal diversity may have been underestimated. CD4 TCRs associated with the vaccine covered the entire spike protein, and the dominant responses were in regions 160-218 and 743-854. Epitopes outside the regions mutated in the B.1.351 and B.1.1.7 variants were reportedly recognized by nearly half of the unique spike-specific TCRs.

The rearranged chain carries TRBV10-3 and TRBJ2-1, and perhaps TRBD2 as D gene, on 6 matching bases. This sequence was found in an adult who received the AZD1222 COVID-19 vaccine. The sample consisted of peripheral blood, taken 28 days after the second AZD1222 dose. Here the CDR3 is given as CAISEAAGISYNEQFF. The nucleotides read TGTGCCATCAGTGAAGCGGCGGGGATTTCCTACAATGAGCAGTTCTTC.